This T cell receptor beta chain was retrieved from a study of cytomegalovirus exposure and HLA in healthy donors. This CDR3 has 15 residues. Trimming stripped 4 bases from V and 0 bases from J, with 13 bases between. Germline CDR1 SGHNT, CDR2 YYREEE (reference sequence). 60 Vbeta and 13 Jbeta primers were used in PCR. Clones were sequenced by immunoSEQ multiplex PCR, and TCRdb holds only the in-frame ones, with some missing. The sample holds roughly 200,000 clones; over 60% are singletons and the top ten take more than 5%. Sequenced: PBMCs. The TCR was taken from a middle-aged man in good health and CMV-seronegative. The chain employs TRBV5-4 and TRBJ1-1, with D possibly TRBD1 on 6 matching bases. CDR3 sequence: CASSIGGAMNTEAFF. CDR3 coding DNA: TGTGCCAGCAGCATAGGGGGGGCCATGAACACTGAAGCTTTCTTT.